A single sample is the source of the 9 T cell receptor beta chains below, sequenced in a study of T cells in tuberculosis. TCRdb's table, derived via immunoSEQ multiplex PCR, lists solely in-frame clones and lacks some. The table has some 31,000 clones, 93% seen once. The source material was PBMCs. These receptors all come from a donor aged 10-29 years with latent tuberculosis or without tuberculosis infection.

This clone is a singleton in its sample. The chain links TRBV2 to TRBJ2-3; D might be TRBD1 (6 bases). The V gene's germline CDR1 is SNHLY and CDR2 FYNNEI. V was trimmed by 4 bases and J by 5 bases, leaving 22 bases between them. This CDR3 region has 17 residues. For the CDR3, the DNA is TGTGCCAGCAGTGGAGAAAGAGGACAGACACTTTTAGATACGCAGTATTTT. It codes for CASSGERGQTLLDTQYF.

V is TRBV7-9 and J is TRBJ2-5; D is possibly TRBD1 (6 bases). The CDR3 length is 16 residues. From germline, CDR1 is SEHNR and CDR2 FQNEAQ (reference sequence). With 1 base removed from V and 5 bases from J, the gap between germline ends came to 17 bases. The CDR3 reads CASSLGSHRVGETQYF. The CDR3 DNA sequence: TGTGCCAGCAGCTTAGGGTCCCACAGGGTGGGGGAGACCCAGTACTTC.

The chain combines TRBV10-3 with TRBJ1-2; D gene uncertain. Germline CDR1 and CDR2: ENHRY and SYGVKD. Trimming shortened V by 6 bases and J by 3 bases, and 8 bases separated the two germline ends. CDR3 length: 12 amino acids. The CDR3 region is CAIRKIDYGYTF. CDR3 nucleotide sequence: TGTGCCATCAGGAAGATAGACTATGGCTACACCTTC.

V gene TRBV6-5 combines with J gene TRBJ2-3; 9 nucleotides agree with TRBD2. The CDR3 loop spans 16 amino acids. The J segment lost 2 bases and the V segment lost 0 bases, leaving 3 bases of the junction unmatched. CDR1 and CDR2 (germline): MNHEY, SVGAGI. CDR3 in DNA: TGTGCCAGCAGTTACTCTCTAGCGGGGACCACAGATACGCAGTATTTT. Translation gives CASSYSLAGTTDTQYF.

The chain links TRBV2 to TRBJ1-2; possibly TRBD1 for D (6 bases). Germline V gene lookup returns CDR1 SNHLY and CDR2 FYNNEI. This CDR3 has 14 amino acids. Trimming left V 7 bases short and J 7 bases short, with 19 bases between. CDR3 loop: CASTGQTIPGGYTF. The CDR3 DNA sequence: TGTGCCAGCACCGGACAGACCATTCCTGGTGGCTACACCTTC.

CDR3 in DNA: TGCGCCAGCAGCCAAGCGGGACTAGGGTACGAGCAGTACTTC. Translation: CASSQAGLGYEQYF. The chain has TRBV4-1 and TRBJ2-7; 8 nucleotides align to TRBD2. Germline assignment: CDR1 MGHRA and CDR2 YSYEKL. The CDR3 covers 14 residues. V dropped 1 base and J dropped 4; count of bases not matched to a gene: 3.

This chain joins TRBV28 and TRBJ2-1; 8 bases align to TRBD1. Germline V CDR1 and CDR2: MDHEN, SYDVKM. Germline trimming cut 3 bases from V and 4 bases from J; bases unmatched to any gene: 2. The CDR3 loop spans 14 amino acids. CDR3 in DNA: TGTGCCAGCAGTTTGGACAGGGAGTACAATGAGCAGTTCTTC. Amino acid sequence: CASSLDREYNEQFF. Drawing the rest from reference TRBV28 and TRBJ2-1, the complete variable domain is DVKVTQSSRYLVKRTGEKVFLECVQDMDHENMFWYRQDPGLGLRLIYFSYDVKMKEKGDIPEGYSVSREKKERFSLILESASTNQTSMYLCASSLDREYNEQFFGPGTRLTVL.

The chain combines TRBV7-2 with TRBJ2-3, with 11 bases lining up with TRBD2. CDR1 and CDR2 (germline): SGHTA, FQGNSA. CDR3 length: 16 amino acids. V dropped 2 bases and J dropped 11; count of bases not matched to a gene: 12. The CDR3 sequence: CASSLTRTSGPSEQYF. The DNA for the CDR3 is TGTGCCAGCAGCTTAACCCGGACTAGCGGGCCAAGCGAGCAGTATTTT.

The chain has TRBV18 and TRBJ2-3; 8 bases match TRBD1. Germline CDR1 reads KGHSH; CDR2 reads LQKENI. This CDR3 region has 13 residues. The V gene end was trimmed by 4 bases and the J gene end by 4 bases; junction bases not matched to a gene: 1. The CDR3 DNA sequence: TGTGCCAGCTCACGGACAGGGCCAGATACGCAGTATTTT. Protein sequence: CASSRTGPDTQYF.